This T cell receptor (beta chain) was retrieved from a study of human thymus T cells. Study observations and caveats: Gene usage (both V and J) appeared biased in thymic and blood repertoires.

Assay: immunoSEQ multiplex PCR; the TCRdb copy retains only in-frame clones and omits some. The sample includes about 43,000 clones, 85% to 95% of them seen just once. The germline gives CDR1 PRHDT, CDR2 FYEKMQ (reference sequence). V was clipped by 6 bases and J by 0 bases; unmatched bases: 13. This CDR3 region has 18 residues. Turning to this clone: Its cognate antigen is unknown.

Sample: blood. The rearrangement uses TRBV13 and TRBJ2-3, with 9 bases matching TRBD2. This clonotype was sampled from a girl under three years old with a congenital heart defect but otherwise immunologically healthy. The CDR3 loop is CASRQIAGDVRSTDTQYF. In nucleotides, the CDR3 is TGTGCCAGCAGACAAATAGCGGGAGATGTTAGGAGCACAGATACGCAGTATTTT.